This T cell receptor (beta chain) was profiled in a study of blood T cell repertoires in COVID-19. Study-wide context: COVID-19 samples collected from the United States, Italy and Spain covered acute and convalescent phases.

Enrolled during active infection, Seattle patients were then followed longitudinally. Original handling: From reference gene primer amplification, estimates of nucleated cell counts were derived. Produced via immunoSEQ multiplex PCR; TCRdb's table is partial and in-frame only. The V and J calls and clone size come from that table; D and trimming were worked out from the DNA. The data hold roughly 320,000 clones, with just under 90% observed a single time. Specimen: peripheral blood. The source of this sequence is a woman in her twenties or thirties with COVID-19, enrolled during active disease.

The CDR3 DNA reads as TGTGCCAGCAGTTACAACGAGGTGGGGAACACTGAAGCTTTCTTT. Its translation is CASSYNEVGNTEAFF. The chain joins TRBV6-5 to TRBJ1-1; D ambiguous. This CDR3 spans 15 amino acids. V was trimmed by 2 bases and J by 1 base, leaving 11 bases between them. Per germline, CDR1 MNHEY and CDR2 SVGAGI.